This passage covers 3 T cell receptor beta chains from one sample sequenced in a study of T cell responses to AZD1222 COVID-19 vaccine. Here immunoSEQ multiplex PCR was the method, and the copy in TCRdb shows in-frame clones only, minus some. The sample lists about 100,000 clones; over 90% were seen once. Here the sequenced sample was peripheral blood, taken on day 0 of AZD1222 vaccination. All receptors derive from an adult in good health.

This chain joins TRBV6-5 and TRBJ1-4; a weak D match, TRBD1 (6 bases). Per germline, CDR1 MNHEY and CDR2 SVGAGI. V lost 2 bases to trimming and J lost 10 bases, with 14 bases between them. The length of the CDR3 is 14 residues. The CDR3 coding sequence is TGTGCCAGCAGTTACGCCAGGGGCCGTGGAAAACTGTTTTTT. It encodes CASSYARGRGKLFF.

The gene calls are TRBV11-2 and TRBJ2-2, with D unresolved. Trimming left V 5 bases short and J 6 bases short, with 19 bases between. This CDR3 has 16 amino acids. From germline, CDR1 is SGHAT and CDR2 FQNNGV. CDR3 coding DNA: TGTGCCAGCAGCCTACCCTTGACCCTTCGGTCCGGGGAGCTGTTTTTT. This codes for CASSLPLTLRSGELFF.

The count of this clone is one. This chain links TRBV11-3 with TRBJ2-1; D call uncertain. V was clipped by 5 bases and J by 8 bases, with 16 bases between them. This CDR3 has 14 residues. The V gene's germline CDR1 is SGHNT and CDR2 YENEEA. As DNA, the CDR3 is TGTGCCAGCAGCCGAGACTGGTTCCTTGATGAGCAGTTCTTC. Its protein product is CASSRDWFLDEQFF.